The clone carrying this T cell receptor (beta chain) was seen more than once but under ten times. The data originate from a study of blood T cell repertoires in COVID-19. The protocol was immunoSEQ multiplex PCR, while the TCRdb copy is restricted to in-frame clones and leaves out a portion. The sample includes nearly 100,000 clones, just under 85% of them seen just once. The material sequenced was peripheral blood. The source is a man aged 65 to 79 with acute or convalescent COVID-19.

The CDR3: CASSLNRNTEAFF. The CDR3 nucleotides read TGTGCCAGCAGTTTAAACAGGAACACTGAAGCTTTCTTT. The V and J genes are TRBV27 and TRBJ1-1; D gene uncertain. Germline values: CDR1 MNHEY, CDR2 SMNVEV (reference sequence). Trimming took 2 bases from V and 1 from J, leaving 5 bases between them. This CDR3 is 13 amino acids long.